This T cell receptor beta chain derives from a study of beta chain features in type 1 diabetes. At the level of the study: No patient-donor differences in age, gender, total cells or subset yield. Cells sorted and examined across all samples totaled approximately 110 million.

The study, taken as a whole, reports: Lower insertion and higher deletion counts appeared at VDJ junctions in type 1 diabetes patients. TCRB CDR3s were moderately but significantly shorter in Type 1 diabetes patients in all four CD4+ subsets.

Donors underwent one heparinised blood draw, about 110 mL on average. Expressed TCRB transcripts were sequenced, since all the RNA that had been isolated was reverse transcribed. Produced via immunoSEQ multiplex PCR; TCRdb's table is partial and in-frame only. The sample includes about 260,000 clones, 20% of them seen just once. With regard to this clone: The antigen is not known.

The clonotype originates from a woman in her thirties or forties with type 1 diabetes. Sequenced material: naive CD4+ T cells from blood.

This chain's CDR3 is CASTDGQGLNTGELFF. CDR3 DNA sequence: TGCGCCAGCACCGATGGACAGGGGTTGAACACCGGGGAGCTGTTTTTT. The chain employs TRBV5-1 and TRBJ2-2, with 9 nucleotides matching TRBD1. The trim removed 6 bases at V and 1 base at J, leaving 7 bases unmatched. Germline CDR1 and CDR2: SGHRS and YFSETQ. This CDR3 is built from 16 residues.